This T cell receptor (beta chain) stems from a study of CD8 T cells in ankylosing spondylitis. The germline CDR1 and CDR2 sequences are DFQATT and SNEGSKA (reference sequence). J gave up 1 base and V 6 bases, and 4 bases lay outside the gene matches. The CDR3 loop spans 14 amino acids. Each CDR3 protein gets one entry after TCRdb re-called the 5' RACE reads with MiXCR. The data hold around 120,000 distinct CDR3 sequences, with nearly 25% observed a single time. The receptor was isolated from a male donor with ankylosing spondylitis. This chain uses TRBV20-1 with TRBJ1-3; TRBD1 aligns across 9 bases. Sequencing input: synovial fluid, either unsorted or a sorted T cell fraction (not recorded which). The CDR3 sequence: CSAPGQGSGNTIYF. DNA of the CDR3: TGCAGTGCCCCTGGACAGGGGTCTGGAAACACCATATATTTT.